Each of the 4 T cell receptor beta chains below was sequenced from the same sample in a study of sequential checkpoint blockade in melanoma. Libraries were prepared by immunoSEQ multiplex PCR; TCRdb keeps only in-frame clonotypes and omits some of them. The sample has 30,000 to 40,000 clones, around nine tenths seen once; the top ten hold over 10%. Treatment denoted: randomized to nivolumab then ipilimumab (arm A) or the reverse (arm B). The source was CD8+ T cells sorted from blood (inferred from file names), collected from a patient given nivolumab and ipilimumab in sequence. The source is a human donor with melanoma.

The chain is built from TRBV29-1 and TRBJ2-4, with D possibly matching TRBD1 (5 bases). Deletions cut 7 bases from V and 4 bases from J, with 11 bases between. The germline V gene has CDR1 SQVTM and CDR2 ANQGSEA. The CDR3 sequence is 12 residues long. The CDR3 DNA reads as TGCAGCGCTGATGACAGAAAAAACATTCAGTACTTC. The encoded protein is CSADDRKNIQYF.

This chain uses TRBV7-8 with TRBJ1-6; D call uncertain. Trimming left V 4 bases short and J 9 bases short, with 10 bases between. Germline loops: CDR1 SGHVS, CDR2 FQNEAQ. This CDR3 has 13 residues. As DNA, the CDR3 is TGTGCCAGCAGCTCCTTGGGAGGTTCACCCCTCCACTTT. This codes for CASSSLGGSPLHF.

A remark on this clone: A read error may account for a junction end that differs from germline. The chain has TRBV18 and TRBJ1-1; D uncertain. This CDR3 contains 16 residues. CDR1 KGHSH and CDR2 LQKENI come from the germline V gene. The CDR3: CASSPVPGSMNTEASF. CDR3 bases: TGTGCCAGCTCACCAGTACCGGGTTCCATGAACACTGAAGCTTCCTTT.

The rearrangement uses TRBV2 and TRBJ2-2; D is unclear. CDR3 length equals 12 residues. Trimming stripped 11 bases from V and 1 base from J, with 8 bases between. The V gene's germline CDR1 is SNHLY and CDR2 FYNNEI. CDR3 protein: CAQRMNTGELFF. Written as DNA, the CDR3 is TGTGCCCAGAGGATGAACACCGGGGAGCTGTTTTTT. Using reference TRBV2 and TRBJ2-2 for the parts outside the CDR3, the full variable domain is EPEVTQTPSHQVTQMGQEVILRCVPISNHLYFYWYRQILGQKVEFLVSFYNNEISEKSEIFDDQFSVERPDGSNFTLKIRSTKLEDSAMYFCAQRMNTGELFFGEGSRLTVL.